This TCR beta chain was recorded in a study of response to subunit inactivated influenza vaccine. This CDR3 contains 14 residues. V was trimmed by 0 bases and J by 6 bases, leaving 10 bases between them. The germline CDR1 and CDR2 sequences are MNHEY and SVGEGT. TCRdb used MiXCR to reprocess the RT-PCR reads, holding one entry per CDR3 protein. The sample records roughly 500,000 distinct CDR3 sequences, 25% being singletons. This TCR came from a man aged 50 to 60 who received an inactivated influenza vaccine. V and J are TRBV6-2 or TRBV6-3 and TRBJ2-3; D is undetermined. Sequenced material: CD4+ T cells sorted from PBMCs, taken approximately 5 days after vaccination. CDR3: CASSYSDGRDTQYF. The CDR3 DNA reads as TGTGCCAGCAGTTACTCGGACGGCAGGGATACGCAGTATTTT.